This T cell receptor beta chain comes out of a study of a mutant IDH1 vaccine in newly diagnosed glioma. About the study: In some groups vaccination began 4-6 weeks post-radiotherapy; others received it with temozolomide. Patients arrived already treated with radiotherapy, temozolomide, or both, most having had both.

General study findings and limits: Vaccine-induced immune responses occurred in roughly 93% of patients.

The method was immunoSEQ multiplex PCR; TCRdb's version includes in-frame clones alone and lacks a portion of them. The profile covers 45,000 or so clones, with around nine tenths appearing a single time and around 5.4% taken by the ten largest. This CDR3 has 15 residues. J lost 4 bases, V lost 5 bases, and 7 bases had no gene match. Germline CDR1 and CDR2: MGHRA and YSYEKL. Comment on this clone: Its specificity is unknown.

Specified time point: week 35, safety follow-up. Vaccinated patients received 300 ug of mutant IDH1 20-mer peptide per dose, with topical imiquimod. The J gene is TRBJ1-2, the V gene TRBV4-1; 10 nucleotides line up with TRBD1. Material: PBMCs, obtained from a glioma patient whose treatment included an IDH1 peptide vaccine. This clonotype originated in a woman aged 40-49 years with glioma. The CDR3 region is CASSSGQGFSYGYTF. DNA of the CDR3: TGCGCCAGCAGCTCGGGACAGGGGTTTAGCTATGGCTACACCTTC.